The subject of this entry is one T cell receptor (beta chain). This sample was taken from a study of identical twins. Between the trimmed V and J ends, which lost 3 bases and 9 bases, there was a span of 7 bases. Per the germline V gene, CDR1 is SGHRS and CDR2 is YFSETQ. The CDR3 extends over 11 amino acids. In TCRdb, the 5' RACE reads were re-called with MiXCR into one record per CDR3 protein. The table includes some 440,000 distinct CDR3 sequences, 20% to 30% detected once. Among all donors, each was a healthy Caucasian. These data were also reused for a study on T cells expressing NK-cell markers. Per that paper: One observes that, in several donors, these clonotypes were also the leading ones within the CD3+CD56-NKG2C+ fraction.

The TCR sequence derives from a woman between 18 and 29 years old in good health. The sequenced sample consisted of CD4+ T cells sorted from blood. The rearrangement uses TRBV5-1 and TRBJ2-1; D is ambiguous. The DNA for the CDR3 is TGCGCCAGCAGCTCGACTGGTGAGCAGTTCTTC. It yields the protein CASSSTGEQFF.